The 26 T cell receptor beta chains below all came from one sample that was sequenced in a study of blood T cell repertoires in COVID-19. Here immunoSEQ multiplex PCR was the method, and the copy in TCRdb shows in-frame clones only, minus some. The sample comprises approximately 210,000 clones, roughly 82% of which are singletons, and around 11% rests with the top ten. The sequenced sample was PBMCs or T cells enriched from blood (not recorded which). All receptors come from a man aged 35 to 55 who had recovered from COVID-19.

The chain recombines TRBV5-6 with TRBJ2-7; D unclear. The germline gives CDR1 SGHDT, CDR2 YYEEEE. CDR3 size: 13 residues. The ends were cut back, 0 bases at V and 4 bases at J, with 8 bases in the middle. CDR3 sequence reads: CASSLVGRYEQYV. The DNA for the CDR3 is TGTGCCAGCAGCTTGGTCGGTCGGTACGAGCAGTACGTC.

This clone showed up just a few times. The rearrangement links TRBV6-1 to TRBJ2-3, with 13 nucleotides matching TRBD2. CDR1 and CDR2 (germline): MNHNS, SASEGT. V lost 4 bases to trimming and J lost 3 bases; unmatched junction nucleotides: 4. The CDR3 covers 16 residues. CDR3 residues: CASSAATSGRTDTQYF. CDR3 DNA: TGTGCCAGCAGTGCCGCGACTAGCGGGAGGACAGATACGCAGTATTTT.

This clone appeared a few times. Here the CDR3 reads CASSVSAGDNNEQFF. The CDR3 DNA sequence: TGTGCCAGCAGCGTATCGGCGGGAGATAACAATGAGCAGTTCTTC. The V gene is TRBV9, the J gene TRBJ2-1; 7 bases are a match to TRBD2. Trimming took 1 base from V and 5 from J; bases not matched to a gene: 6. This CDR3 spans 15 amino acids. CDR1 is SGDLS and CDR2 is YYNGEE in the germline V gene.

V and J are TRBV7-2 and TRBJ2-7; possible D gene TRBD2, 6 bases. V shed 5 bases and J shed 2 bases, with 19 bases lying between them. Germline CDR1 is SGHTA and CDR2 is FQGNSA. The CDR3 has 16 amino acids. The CDR3 loop is CASSPSSSSETYEQYF. The CDR3 nucleotides are TGTGCCAGCAGCCCGAGCTCCTCTAGCGAAACCTACGAGCAGTACTTC.

The rearrangement links TRBV7-6 to TRBJ1-5, with TRBD1 identical over 7 bases. Germline assignment: CDR1 SGHVS and CDR2 FNYEAQ. Trimming took 1 base from V and 4 from J; bases not matched to a gene: 1. This CDR3 has 14 residues. CDR3 sequence: CASSLGDSNQPQHF. The CDR3 nucleotides read TGTGCCAGCAGCTTAGGGGACAGTAATCAGCCCCAGCATTTT.

V and J are TRBV3-1 (or the pseudogene TRBV3-2) and TRBJ2-2; D gene ambiguous. V was shortened by 4 bases and J by 5 bases, with 11 bases between the two germline ends. There are 14 residues in the CDR3. The germline gives CDR1 LGHDT, CDR2 YNNKEL (reference sequence). CDR3 residues: CASSPMSTTGELFF. CDR3 sequence (DNA): TGTGCCAGCAGCCCTATGAGTACTACCGGGGAGCTGTTTTTT.

This clone was seen more than once but under ten times. This chain connects TRBV14 to TRBJ1-1, with 7 nucleotides matching TRBD1. CDR1 SGHDN and CDR2 FVKESK come from the germline V gene. This CDR3 is built from 15 residues. The junction had 7 bases not matched to a gene; V was cut back by 2 bases and J by 4 bases. The CDR3 region has the DNA TGTGCCAGCAGCCAATCTTCCACAGGGGCCACTGAAGCTTTCTTT. Its protein product is CASSQSSTGATEAFF.

The chain employs TRBV6-1 and TRBJ2-7; TRBD2 agrees at 8 bases. Germline V gene sequence: CDR1 MNHNS, CDR2 SASEGT. There are 14 residues in the CDR3. J was trimmed by 3 bases and V by 2 bases; bases with no gene match: 3. DNA of the CDR3: TGTGCCAGCAGTGAAAGCGGGAGCTACTACGAGCAGTACTTC. It translates to CASSESGSYYEQYF.

The sample holds a few counts of this clone. The genes are TRBV3-1 (or the pseudogene TRBV3-2) and TRBJ2-5, with D perhaps matching TRBD1 (5 bases). Germline CDR1 reads LGHDT; CDR2 reads YNNKEL (reference sequence). The CDR3 totals 15 residues. V was cut by 3 bases and J by 0 bases, with 11 bases left in between. The CDR3 region is CASSQVYRYQETQYF. The CDR3 DNA reads as TGTGCCAGCAGCCAGGTCTACAGGTACCAAGAGACCCAGTACTTC.

The chain carries TRBV20-1 and TRBJ2-4; D is perhaps TRBD1 (5 bases). From germline, CDR1 is DFQATT and CDR2 SNEGSKA (reference sequence). Deletions cut 3 bases from V and 3 bases from J, with 12 bases between. This CDR3 spans 14 amino acids. The DNA for the CDR3 is TGCAGTGCTAGTGTAGGGCAGGGCAAAAACATTCAGTACTTC. Protein sequence: CSASVGQGKNIQYF.

V and J are TRBV5-1 and TRBJ2-1; 9 bases are a match to TRBD2. The junction had 22 bases not matched to a gene; V was cut back by 3 bases and J by 0 bases. Germline V lookup: CDR1 SGHRS, CDR2 YFSETQ. This CDR3 is built from 22 residues. CDR3 residues: CASSSRVGDSAGGFGSYNEQFF. The CDR3 DNA reads TGCGCCAGCAGCTCCAGGGTCGGTGACTCGGCGGGAGGGTTCGGCTCCTACAATGAGCAGTTCTTC.

Turning to this clone: At the DNA level, this CDR3 is encoded by other sequences in the same sample as well. The J gene is TRBJ2-3, the V gene TRBV5-1; TRBD2 is a possible D gene (5 bases). The CDR3 covers 15 residues. Germline V CDR1 and CDR2: SGHRS, YFSETQ. Trimming left V 0 bases short and J 0 bases short, with 8 bases between. For the CDR3, the DNA is TGCGCCAGCAGCTTGGCTTCGGGAAGCACAGATACGCAGTATTTT. Translation: CASSLASGSTDTQYF.

The V and J genes are TRBV15 and TRBJ2-1; TRBD1 matches 9 bases. From germline, CDR1 is LNHNV and CDR2 YYDKDF (reference sequence). The CDR3 runs to 14 residues. Unmatched junction bases numbered 4, after V lost 3 bases and J lost 7 bases. CDR3 DNA: TGTGCCACCAGCAGGATGGACAGGGGAAATGAGCAGTTCTTC. Translating it yields CATSRMDRGNEQFF.

This chain joins TRBV18 and TRBJ2-2; no clear D gene. Trimming shortened V by 5 bases and J by 0 bases, and 7 bases separated the two germline ends. This CDR3 comprises 14 residues. Per the germline V gene, CDR1 is KGHSH and CDR2 is LQKENI. The CDR3 DNA reads TGTGCCAGCTCAATTCAGACGAACACCGGGGAGCTGTTTTTT. Amino acids: CASSIQTNTGELFF.

The chain couples TRBV6-2 or TRBV6-3 to TRBJ2-5; 7 bases match TRBD1. V shed 5 bases, J shed 3 bases, and the junction held 3 bases outside the gene matches. Per germline, CDR1 MNHEY and CDR2 SVGEGT. The length of the CDR3 is 13 residues. The CDR3, as DNA: TGTGCCAGCAGTCGACAGGGCAAAGAGACCCAGTACTTC. Translating it yields CASSRQGKETQYF.

The chain uses TRBV10-3 and TRBJ1-1; maybe TRBD1 (5 bases). The V gene lost 9 bases and the J gene lost 5 bases, with 16 bases spanning the gap. This CDR3 contains 13 residues. Looked up from germline, CDR1 is ENHRY and CDR2 is SYGVKD. CDR3 loop: CAITYGGGTEAFF. The CDR3, as DNA: TGTGCCATAACCTACGGGGGAGGAACTGAAGCTTTCTTT.

Only a few counts were recorded for this clone. The rearrangement uses TRBV10-1 and TRBJ2-7; D unresolved. The CDR3 loop spans 12 amino acids. CDR1 and CDR2 (germline): WNHNN, SYGVQD (reference sequence). V shed 0 bases and J shed 4 bases, with 4 bases lying between them. The CDR3 DNA sequence: TGCGCCAGCAGTGAGTCGGAGTACGAGCAGTACTTC. Its translation is CASSESEYEQYF.

The J gene is TRBJ2-1, the V gene TRBV14, with 12 bases fitting TRBD2. This CDR3 has 15 amino acids. Germline V gene data show CDR1 as SGHDN and CDR2 as FVKESK. V trimming: 5 bases; J trimming: 6 bases; junction bases outside the gene matches: 5. The CDR3 nucleotides are TGTGCCAGCAGCTTCGGGACTAGCGGGTTCAATGAGCAGTTCTTC. It is translated as CASSFGTSGFNEQFF.

The chain recombines TRBV19 with TRBJ1-1, with 8 bases aligning to TRBD1. The V gene's germline CDR1 is LNHDA and CDR2 SQIVND (reference sequence). There are 14 residues in the CDR3. The J segment lost 4 bases and the V segment lost 5 bases, leaving 6 bases of the junction unmatched. CDR3 DNA: TGTGCCAGTAGTGTCTTAGGGACAGGCACTGAAGCTTTCTTT. It specifies CASSVLGTGTEAFF. The full variable domain, in which reference TRBV19 and TRBJ1-1 provide the parts outside the CDR3, is DGGITQSPKYLFRKEGQNVTLSCEQNLNHDAMYWYRQDPGQGLRLIYYSQIVNDFQKGDIAEGYSVSREKKESFPLTVTSAQKNPTAFYLCASSVLGTGTEAFFGQGTRLTVV.

This chain uses TRBV5-1 with TRBJ2-5, with D possibly being TRBD1 (5 bases). CDR3 size: 17 residues. CDR1 and CDR2 from the germline V gene are SGHRS and YFSETQ. V lost 2 bases to trimming and J lost 4 bases, with 21 bases between them. The CDR3 DNA follows: TGCGCCAGCAGCTTTGCAGGGAAGAATGGGTATCGAGAGACCCAGTACTTC. Translation: CASSFAGKNGYRETQYF.

The chain joins TRBV5-1 to TRBJ1-5; unclear D gene. The V gene's germline CDR1 is SGHRS and CDR2 YFSETQ. CDR3 length: 13 amino acids. V lost 3 bases to trimming and J lost 2 bases, with 6 bases between them. This CDR3 reads CASSWEGNQPQHF. DNA of the CDR3: TGCGCCAGCAGCTGGGAGGGCAATCAGCCCCAGCATTTT.

This clone came up once. The DNA for the CDR3 is TGTGCCAGCAGTTTCTCTAAAGCGGGAAGGGGCGGGGAGCTGTTTTTT. As protein: CASSFSKAGRGGELFF. The chain is built from TRBV28 and TRBJ2-2; 7 bases are a match to TRBD2. Germline CDR1 is MDHEN and CDR2 is SYDVKM. The CDR3 totals 16 residues. The V gene end was trimmed by 3 bases and the J gene end by 7 bases; junction bases not matched to a gene: 11.

The genes are TRBV19 and TRBJ2-1; 7 nucleotides line up with TRBD1. The CDR3 runs 13 residues. CDR1 is LNHDA, CDR2 SQIVND, per germline (reference sequence). V shed 3 bases, J shed 9 bases, and the junction held 5 bases outside the gene matches. DNA of the CDR3: TGTGCCAGTAGTATGCAGGGGGTCGGTGAGCAGTTCTTC. This encodes CASSMQGVGEQFF.

In this sample, this clone turned up a few times. The V gene is TRBV2, the J gene TRBJ2-7, with TRBD2 matching 9 bases. The CDR3 loop spans 14 amino acids. Germline CDR1 reads SNHLY; CDR2 reads FYNNEI. J was trimmed by 0 bases and V by 4 bases; bases with no gene match: 1. This chain's CDR3 is CASSGTSASYEQYV. The CDR3 DNA reads TGTGCCAGCAGTGGGACTAGCGCCTCCTACGAGCAGTACGTC.

The V gene is TRBV10-1, the J gene TRBJ1-1, with D perhaps matching TRBD1 (6 bases). CDR1 and CDR2 (germline): WNHNN, SYGVQD (reference sequence). This CDR3 has 14 amino acids. V gave up 5 bases and J gave up 4 bases, with 14 bases separating them. The CDR3: CASSLDARGTEAFF. The DNA of the CDR3 is TGCGCCAGCAGTTTGGACGCCAGGGGCACTGAAGCTTTCTTT.

V is TRBV2 and J is TRBJ1-1; D is unresolved. This CDR3 region has 13 residues. The V gene's germline CDR1 is SNHLY and CDR2 FYNNEI. The V and J ends lost 5 bases and 5 bases respectively, with 12 bases between them. CDR3 in amino acids: CASSQDGVTEAFF. The CDR3 DNA follows: TGTGCCAGCAGTCAGGACGGGGTAACTGAAGCTTTCTTT.